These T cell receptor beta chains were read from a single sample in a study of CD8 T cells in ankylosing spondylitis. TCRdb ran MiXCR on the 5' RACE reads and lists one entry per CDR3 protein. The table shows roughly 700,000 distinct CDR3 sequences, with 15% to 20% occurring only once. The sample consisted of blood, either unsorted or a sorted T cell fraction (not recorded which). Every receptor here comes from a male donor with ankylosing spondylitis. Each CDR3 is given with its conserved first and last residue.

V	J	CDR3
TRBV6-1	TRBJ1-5	CASSLRYQEPQHF
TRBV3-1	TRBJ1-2	CASSRTDVGMNYGYTF
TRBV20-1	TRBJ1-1	CSARDRRTGHMNTEAFF
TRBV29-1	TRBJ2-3	CSVGSRADTQYF
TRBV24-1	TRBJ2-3	CATSDPTNTDTQYF
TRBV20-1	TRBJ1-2	CSASGGGGGYTF
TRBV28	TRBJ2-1	CASTPGVGHEQFF
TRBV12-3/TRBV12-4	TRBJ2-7	CASSFRGTYEQYF
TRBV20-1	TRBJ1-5	CSASRSRDTYSNQPQHF
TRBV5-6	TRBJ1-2	CASSPRTSFYGGYTF
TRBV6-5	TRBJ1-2	CASRLDGLLTGYTF
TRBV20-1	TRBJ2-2	CSARTSAGELFF
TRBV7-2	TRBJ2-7	CASSLNGGLAGYEQYF
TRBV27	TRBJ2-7	CASRRQGGSYEQYF
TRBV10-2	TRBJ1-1	CASRVMNTEAFF
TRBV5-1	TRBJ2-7	CASSLATQGTYEQYF
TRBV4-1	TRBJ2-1	CASSQVRGGNEQFF
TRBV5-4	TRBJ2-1	CASSSAGGGYYNEQFF
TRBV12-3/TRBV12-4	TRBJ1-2	CASSIGDGYTF
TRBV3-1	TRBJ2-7	CASSPRVAGGKSYEQYF
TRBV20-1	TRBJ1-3	CSAREIWTGEPSAGNTIYF
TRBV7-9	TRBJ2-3	CASSLGREISAADTQYF
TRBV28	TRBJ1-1	CATKQVHGSEAFF
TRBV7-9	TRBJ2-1	CASQSRTSGIYNEQFF
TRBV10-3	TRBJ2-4	CAISESGAIQYF
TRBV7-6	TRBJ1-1	CASSRSAAGARTEAFF
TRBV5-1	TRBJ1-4	CASSLGDSSYREKLFF
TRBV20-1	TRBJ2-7	CSARPTVSSGGLSYEQYF
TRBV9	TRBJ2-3	CASSVGRETTTDTQYF
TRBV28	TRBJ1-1	CASSLVGGVNTEAFF
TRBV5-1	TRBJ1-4	CASSAPGQGDEKLFF
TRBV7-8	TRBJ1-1	CASSFGRAGIPNTEAFF
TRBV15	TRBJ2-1	CATSASLAASNEQFF
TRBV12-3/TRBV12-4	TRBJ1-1	CASSLQGPLNTEAFF
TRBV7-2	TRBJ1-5	CASSFTPGAGNQPQHF
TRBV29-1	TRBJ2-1	CSATPGTSGYNEQFF
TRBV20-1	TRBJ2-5	CSARAGGAVETQYF
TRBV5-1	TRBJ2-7	CASSLSTEQYF
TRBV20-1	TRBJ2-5	CSARGGTGETQYF
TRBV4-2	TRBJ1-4	CASSQAGVLEKLFF
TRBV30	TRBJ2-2	CAWAGGAGTGELFF
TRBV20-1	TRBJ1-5	CSALRAGADNQPQHF
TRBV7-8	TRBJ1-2	CASSYTNLGYGYTF